This T cell receptor (beta chain) was retrieved from a study of blood T cell repertoires in COVID-19. Study overall: Collection of acute and convalescent COVID-19 samples took place in the United States, Italy and Spain.

Per the authors' pipeline: Amplification of reference gene primers provided the estimated nucleated cell counts. Data came from immunoSEQ multiplex PCR; TCRdb stores just in-frame clones and leaves some out. D and trimming were read from the DNA, whereas the V and J calls and clone size are those reported in that table. The data show some 67,000 clones, with roughly 88% seen just once and about 1.2% held by the top ten. This CDR3 has 15 residues. Germline V gene lookup returns CDR1 SGHTA and CDR2 FQGNSA. J was trimmed by 5 bases and V by 3 bases; bases with no gene match: 4. This TCR was recovered from a woman aged 60-75 years with acute or convalescent COVID-19. The sample was peripheral blood. This sequence joins TRBV7-2 and TRBJ2-3; 11 bases fit TRBD2. The CDR3 bases are TGTGCCAGCAGCTTTAGCGGGGGGGTTGGAGATACGCAGTATTTT. Its protein is CASSFSGGVGDTQYF.